These 22 T cell receptor beta chains share one sample of origin, sequenced in a study of CD8 T cells in ankylosing spondylitis (dated by TCRdb to the late 2010s). The method was 5' RACE. The sequencer was an Illumina HiSeq 2500. Clones were called with MiXCR by TCRdb after fastp trimmed the public reads at Q25, and only in-frame beta chains were retained. Rows with a matching CDR3 protein are joined into one entry that keeps the most common DNA and genes. Present in this sample are a few hundred thousand distinct CDR3 sequences, roughly a tenth of which were seen just once. The top ten constitute about 6.8% of the sample. Sequencing used blood, either unsorted or a sorted T cell fraction (not recorded which). These TCRs come from a male donor with ankylosing spondylitis or in good health (not recorded which).

This clonotype was recorded at least ten times. The V gene is TRBV12-3 or TRBV12-4, the J gene TRBJ2-7, with a tentative D call TRBD1 (5 bases). V gave up 5 bases and J gave up 8 bases, with 10 bases separating them. The CDR3 spans 11 residues. Here the CDR3 DNA reads TGTGCCAGCAGTGGGGCAGCCAAGCAGTACTTC. This codes for CASSGAAKQYF.

This clonotype was counted a few times. V gene TRBV7-2 combines with J gene TRBJ2-3, with D possibly matching TRBD1 (5 bases). CDR3 length equals 14 residues. Trimming cost V 4 bases and J 4 bases, with 12 bases left between them. From germline, CDR1 is SGHTA and CDR2 FQGNSA. The CDR3: CASSSTHRSDTQYF. The CDR3 DNA reads as TGTGCCAGCAGCTCAACACACAGGTCAGATACGCAGTATTTT.

This clonotype occurred many times. V usage is TRBV4-1 and J usage is TRBJ2-7; D might be TRBD1 (6 bases). Between the trimmed V and J ends, which lost 1 base and 4 bases, there was a span of 8 bases. The CDR3 consists of 13 residues. Germline V lookup: CDR1 MGHRA, CDR2 YSYEKL. CDR3 sequence: CASSQVGGYEQYF. The CDR3 bases are TGCGCCAGCAGCCAAGTAGGGGGTTACGAGCAGTACTTC.

The CDR3 protein is CATSRDLAGGEQYF. The CDR3 DNA reads TGTGCCACCAGCAGAGATCTGGCTGGGGGAGAGCAGTACTTC. The J gene is TRBJ2-7, the V gene TRBV15; either TRBD1 or TRBD2 may fit D (5 bases each). Germline V CDR1 and CDR2: LNHNV, YYDKDF (reference sequence). Trimming pared 0 bases from V and 7 bases from J, leaving 13 bases between. The CDR3 sequence is 14 residues long.

This clonotype appeared many times. The chain combines TRBV10-2 with TRBJ2-7, with D unclear. The CDR3 is 13 amino acids. Germline V gene sequence: CDR1 WSHSY, CDR2 SAAADI. The V end lost 3 bases, the J end lost 0 bases, and 6 bases lay between the germline ends. CDR3 loop: CASSDGLSYEQYF. As DNA, the CDR3 is TGCGCCAGCAGTGATGGCCTCTCCTACGAGCAGTACTTC.

This clonotype was seen many times. The chain joins TRBV20-1 to TRBJ2-2; TRBD2 is a possible D gene (5 bases). V was trimmed by 5 bases and J by 0 bases, leaving 10 bases between them. This CDR3 has 14 residues. Germline assignment: CDR1 DFQATT and CDR2 SNEGSKA (reference sequence). The CDR3 coding sequence is TGCAGTGCTTTAGCGACCACGAACACCGGGGAGCTGTTTTTT. This encodes CSALATTNTGELFF.

This clonotype was recorded many times. This rearrangement joins TRBV9 to TRBJ1-2, with a tentative D call TRBD1 (6 bases). V gave up 2 bases and J gave up 6 bases, with 14 bases separating them. This CDR3 contains 14 residues. Germline lookup yields CDR1 SGDLS and CDR2 YYNGEE. The CDR3 DNA is TGTGCCAGCAGCGTCGGCAGGGGCGGTCATGGCTACACCTTC. Its protein is CASSVGRGGHGYTF. Based on the CDR3 plus reference TRBV9 and TRBJ1-2, the full variable domain is DSGVTQTPKHLITATGQRVTLRCSPRSGDLSVYWYQQSLDQGLQFLIQYYNGEERAKGNILERFSAQQFPDLHSELNLSSLELGDSALYFCASSVGRGGHGYTFGSGTRLTVV.

The J gene is TRBJ2-6, the V gene TRBV10-2; 8 nucleotides line up with TRBD2. Germline-derived CDR1 and CDR2 are WSHSY and SAAADI. V trimming: 7 bases; J trimming: 4 bases; junction bases outside the gene matches: 9. The CDR3 has 16 residues. The CDR3: CASTESGGIGANVLTF. The CDR3, as DNA: TGCGCCAGCACCGAGTCGGGGGGGATCGGGGCCAACGTCCTGACTTTC.

CDR3 loop: CASSFRGGSYEQYF. In DNA, the CDR3 is TGTGCCAGCAGTTTTCGGGGGGGCTCCTACGAGCAGTACTTC. This rearrangement joins TRBV12-3 or TRBV12-4 to TRBJ2-7, with 8 bases that match TRBD2. With 3 bases clipped from V and 0 bases from J, the junction kept 1 base outside the gene matches. This CDR3 spans 14 amino acids.

This clonotype was counted a few times. The rearrangement links TRBV10-3 to TRBJ2-1; TRBD2 aligns across 12 bases. The CDR3 has 14 residues. Germline CDR1 and CDR2: ENHRY and SYGVKD. V shed 6 bases, J shed 6 bases, and the junction held 3 bases outside the gene matches. The CDR3 nucleotides read TGTGCCATCAGGCTGACTAGCGGGAGCAATGAGCAGTTCTTC. Protein sequence: CAIRLTSGSNEQFF.

This clonotype was detected ten times or more. The chain links TRBV12-3 or TRBV12-4 to TRBJ2-2, with 7 bases aligning to TRBD2. This CDR3 region has 13 residues. The junction had 0 bases not matched to a gene; V was cut back by 2 bases and J by 6 bases. For the CDR3, the DNA is TGTGCCAGCAGTTTAAGCGGGGCCGGGGAGCTGTTTTTT. Protein: CASSLSGAGELFF.

This clonotype has a count of ten or more. CDR3 sequence reads: CSVSRTGGKEKLFF. In DNA, the CDR3 is TGCAGCGTCAGTAGGACAGGGGGTAAAGAAAAACTGTTTTTT. V gene TRBV29-1 combines with J gene TRBJ1-4; 10 bases match TRBD1. J was trimmed by 8 bases and V by 6 bases; bases with no gene match: 9. From germline, CDR1 is SQVTM and CDR2 ANQGSEA. The CDR3 is 14 residues long.

This clonotype was seen a few times. The chain combines TRBV12-3 or TRBV12-4 with TRBJ2-7; D is perhaps TRBD2 (5 bases). The V gene lost 3 bases and the J gene lost 0 bases, with 9 bases spanning the gap. This CDR3 comprises 14 residues. The CDR3 loop reads CASSFFGSSYEQYF. Here the CDR3 DNA reads TGTGCCAGCAGTTTTTTTGGGAGCTCCTACGAGCAGTACTTC.

This clonotype was seen only a few times. V gene TRBV29-1 combines with J gene TRBJ2-7; TRBD1 is a possible D gene (6 bases). From germline, CDR1 is SQVTM and CDR2 ANQGSEA. The CDR3 loop spans 12 amino acids. V was trimmed by 5 bases and J by 5 bases, leaving 13 bases between them. CDR3 protein: CSVSGTYHEQYF. The CDR3 DNA is TGCAGCGTTTCCGGGACATACCACGAGCAGTACTTC.

The table lists this clonotype with a few counts. V and J are TRBV10-3 and TRBJ2-1; possibly TRBD2 for D (6 bases). The CDR3 runs to 15 residues. Per germline, CDR1 ENHRY and CDR2 SYGVKD. V lost 6 bases to trimming and J lost 0 bases, with 12 bases between them. CDR3 protein: CAISAGLSSYNEQFF. The CDR3 DNA follows: TGTGCCATCAGCGCGGGACTGAGCTCCTACAATGAGCAGTTCTTC.

About this clonotype: A much larger clone differs by one base, so this may be a read error. The rearrangement links TRBV25-1 to TRBJ1-5; D gene ambiguous. Germline V lookup: CDR1 MGHDK, CDR2 SYGVNS. The CDR3 covers 12 residues. CDR3 in DNA: TGTACCAGCAGTGATCGCAATCAGCCCCAGCATTTT. This encodes CTSSDRNQPQHF.

The sample holds a few counts of this clonotype. V is TRBV5-1 and J is TRBJ2-1; maybe TRBD2 (6 bases). Trimming removed 1 base from V and 8 bases from J, with 16 bases in between. The CDR3 loop spans 15 amino acids. Germline values: CDR1 SGHRS, CDR2 YFSETQ. The DNA of the CDR3 is TGCGCCAGCAGCTTGCCCGCGGGGCTAGGCGATGAGCAGTTCTTC. Translated: CASSLPAGLGDEQFF.

This clonotype was detected a few times. The rearrangement uses TRBV13 and TRBJ2-1; TRBD2 agrees at 9 bases. This CDR3 spans 16 amino acids. V was clipped by 5 bases and J by 9 bases; unmatched bases: 14. CDR1 PRHDT and CDR2 FYEKMQ come from the germline V gene (reference sequence). CDR3 in DNA: TGTGCCAGCAGCCCGCGGGGTAGCGGGAGCTCCAGTGAGCAGTTCTTC. It codes for CASSPRGSGSSSEQFF. Complete variable domain (other parts from reference TRBV13 and TRBJ2-1): AAGVIQSPRHLIKEKRETATLKCYPIPRHDTVYWYQQGPGQDPQFLISFYEKMQSDKGSIPDRFSAQQFSDYHSELNMSSLELGDSALYFCASSPRGSGSSSEQFFGPGTRLTVL.

The V and J genes are TRBV21-1 and TRBJ2-7; the DNA was not used to check the table's D call, TRBD1. TRBV21-1 is deemed a pseudogene. This CDR3 is 19 amino acids long. The CDR3 nucleotides are TGTGCCAGCAGCAAAGGGGCGCCCATTAGCGGGACGAGGACCTACGAGCAGTACTTC. It codes for CASSKGAPISGTRTYEQYF.

This chain connects TRBV29-1 to TRBJ2-3; D not certain. The germline V gene has CDR1 SQVTM and CDR2 ANQGSEA. Trimming removed 5 bases at V and 3 bases at J, with 6 bases between. The CDR3 runs to 11 residues. Written as DNA, the CDR3 is TGCAGCGTTATGTCGACAGATACGCAGTATTTT. It is translated as CSVMSTDTQYF.

This clonotype was seen many times. This chain links TRBV12-3 or TRBV12-4 with TRBJ2-7; D is unresolved. V lost 1 base to trimming and J lost 6 bases, with 16 bases between them. This CDR3 is built from 15 residues. CDR3 coding DNA: TGTGCCAGCAGTTTAGGCATAGCACTGCACGGCGAGCAGTACTTC. Its translation: CASSLGIALHGEQYF.

This clonotype was detected ten times or more. The gene calls are TRBV20-1 and TRBJ2-7, with 8 bases identical to TRBD2. Germline trimming cut 6 bases from V and 1 base from J; bases unmatched to any gene: 11. The CDR3 extends over 15 amino acids. CDR1 and CDR2 (germline): DFQATT, SNEGSKA (reference sequence). CDR3 DNA sequence: TGCAGTGCCTACGGAAGCGGGAGTTTTTCCTACGAGCAGTACTTC. Translating gives CSAYGSGSFSYEQYF.